One sample yielded the 28 T cell receptor beta chains listed below, sequenced in a study of blood T cell repertoires in COVID-19. Data came from immunoSEQ multiplex PCR; TCRdb stores just in-frame clones and leaves some out. Of 70,000 to 95,000 clones in the sample, 81% were seen once. Input material: peripheral blood. These receptor sequences come from a woman aged 70-85 years with acute or convalescent COVID-19.

V and J are TRBV6-5 and TRBJ2-4; no firm D call. The CDR3 totals 13 residues. The V and J ends lost 2 bases and 6 bases respectively, with 8 bases between them. The germline V gene has CDR1 MNHEY and CDR2 SVGAGI. DNA of the CDR3: TGTGCCAGCAGTTACGATACGGGAAACATTCAGTACTTC. Translated, it gives CASSYDTGNIQYF.

The chain joins TRBV11-3 to TRBJ1-1, with unresolved D. Germline CDR1 SGHNT, CDR2 YENEEA. The CDR3 runs 13 residues. V was clipped by 1 base and J by 1 base, with 4 bases between them. The CDR3 DNA is TGTGCCAGCAGCTTAGGGAGGAACACTGAAGCTTTCTTT. Its protein is CASSLGRNTEAFF.

The genes are TRBV15 and TRBJ1-1; tentatively, D is TRBD1 (5 bases). V lost 3 bases and J lost 1, with 6 bases in between. The V gene's germline CDR1 is LNHNV and CDR2 YYDKDF (reference sequence). CDR3 size: 13 residues. The DNA for the CDR3 is TGTGCCACCAGCAGCGGACAGAACACTGAAGCTTTCTTT. The encoded protein is CATSSGQNTEAFF.

This clone has only one observation. The V call is TRBV12-5, the J call TRBJ2-3, with D possibly TRBD1 on 6 matching bases. This CDR3 comprises 14 residues. In germline, CDR1 is LGHNT, CDR2 FRNRAP. The V and J ends lost 5 bases and 2 bases respectively, with 11 bases between them. This CDR3 is CASGLGQTTDTQYF. In DNA, the CDR3 is TGTGCTAGTGGTCTAGGACAGACCACAGATACGCAGTATTTT. Looking up the rest from reference TRBV12-5 and TRBJ2-3 gives the full variable domain: DARVTQTPRHKVTEMGQEVTMRCQPILGHNTVFWYRQTMMQGLELLAYFRNRAPLDDSGMPKDRFSAEMPDATLATLKIQPSEPRDSAVYFCASGLGQTTDTQYFGPGTRLTVL.

The rearrangement uses TRBV28 and TRBJ1-5; D not resolved. This CDR3 contains 13 residues. V shed 7 bases and J shed 0 bases, with 7 bases lying between them. Germline values: CDR1 MDHEN, CDR2 SYDVKM. As DNA, the CDR3 is TGTGCCAGCACGCGGGTTAGCAATCAGCCCCAGCATTTT. This translates into CASTRVSNQPQHF.

There are a few counts of this clone. The CDR3 coding sequence is TGTGCCAGCAGCGCCCGGGACAGGGGTCCCGCTAACTATGGCTACACCTTC. It yields the protein CASSARDRGPANYGYTF. The chain is built from TRBV5-5 and TRBJ1-2; 10 positions match TRBD1. V gave up 4 bases and J gave up 0 bases; unmatched junction bases: 9. From germline, CDR1 is SGHKS and CDR2 YYEKEE (reference sequence). This CDR3 is built from 17 residues. The entire variable domain, with the rest obtained from reference TRBV5-5 and TRBJ1-2, is as follows: DAGVTQSPTHLIKTRGQQVTLRCSPISGHKSVSWYQQVLGQGPQFIFQYYEKEERGRGNFPDRFSARQFPNYSSELNVNALLLGDSALYLCASSARDRGPANYGYTFGSGTRLTVV.

This rearrangement joins TRBV9 to TRBJ2-3; D is possibly TRBD2 (5 bases). This CDR3 contains 16 residues. The germline V gene has CDR1 SGDLS and CDR2 YYNGEE. Trimming cost V 0 bases and J 8 bases, with 19 bases left between them. The CDR3: CASSVASAQVGGTQYF. CDR3 nucleotides: TGTGCCAGCAGCGTAGCCTCGGCCCAGGTTGGAGGTACGCAGTATTTT.

This chain uses TRBV15 with TRBJ1-2; maybe TRBD1 (5 bases). CDR1 and CDR2 (germline): LNHNV, YYDKDF (reference sequence). The CDR3 is made up of 13 amino acids. V was cut by 3 bases and J by 4 bases, with 9 bases left in between. This CDR3 is CATSRARAYGYTF. The CDR3 DNA sequence: TGTGCCACCAGCAGGGCCAGGGCCTATGGCTACACCTTC.

The genes are TRBV7-6 and TRBJ1-1; TRBD1 matches 9 bases. CDR1 and CDR2 (germline): SGHVS, FNYEAQ. This CDR3 has 15 residues. The junction had 11 bases not matched to a gene; V was cut back by 4 bases and J by 8 bases. The CDR3 DNA is TGTGCCAGCAGCTCACTAACCCCGGGACAGGGAGAAGCTTTCTTT. It yields the protein CASSSLTPGQGEAFF. The whole variable domain, filled in from reference TRBV7-6 and TRBJ1-1, reads GAGVSQSPRYKVTKRGQDVALRCDPISGHVSLYWYRQALGQGPEFLTYFNYEAQQDKSGLPNDRFSAERPEGSISTLTIQRTEQRDSAMYRCASSSLTPGQGEAFFGQGTRLTVV.

The sample holds one count of this clone. The junction departs from the called germline gene at one end, perhaps through a read error. The chain joins TRBV2 to TRBJ2-1; D unclear. Germline CDR1 SNHLY, CDR2 FYNNEI. The CDR3 runs 15 residues. The CDR3 spells CASSDTSRPYDEQFF. In DNA, the CDR3 is TGTGCCAGCAGTGACACCTCTAGGCCCTACGATGAGCAGTTCTTC.

The chain is built from TRBV28 and TRBJ1-2; 9 bases match TRBD1. Per germline, CDR1 MDHEN and CDR2 SYDVKM. This CDR3 contains 15 residues. Germline trimming cut 4 bases from V and 2 bases from J; bases unmatched to any gene: 5. This CDR3 reads CASSSTGTGNYGYTF. The CDR3 DNA reads as TGTGCCAGCAGTTCCACCGGGACAGGGAACTATGGCTACACCTTC.

The chain combines TRBV4-1 with TRBJ2-1; D is ambiguous. V lost 4 bases and J 7 bases, leaving 11 bases between the germline ends. CDR1 is MGHRA and CDR2 is YSYEKL in the germline V gene. This CDR3 comprises 13 residues. Here the CDR3 DNA reads TGCGCCAGCAGCCTTTCTCCGTATAATGAGCAGTTCTTC. Its translation: CASSLSPYNEQFF.

The chain combines TRBV3-1 (or the pseudogene TRBV3-2) with TRBJ2-1, with 10 bases aligning to TRBD2. V dropped 5 bases and J dropped 7; count of bases not matched to a gene: 11. In germline, CDR1 is LGHDT, CDR2 YNNKEL (reference sequence). This CDR3 is 16 amino acids long. The CDR3 here is CASSYSSGRLENEQFF. Here the CDR3 DNA reads TGTGCCAGCAGCTATTCTAGCGGGAGATTGGAAAATGAGCAGTTCTTC.

This clone occurred a few times. The chain joins TRBV28 to TRBJ2-3, with no clear D. V lost 2 bases to trimming and J lost 3 bases, with 15 bases between them. There are 16 residues in the CDR3. The germline gives CDR1 MDHEN, CDR2 SYDVKM. CDR3 nucleotides: TGTGCCAGCAGTTTAGATTATTTGCTCGGGACAGATACGCAGTATTTT. It is translated as CASSLDYLLGTDTQYF.

The gene calls are TRBV7-8 and TRBJ2-1; 8 bases match TRBD2. Losses at the gene ends were 5 bases for V and 0 bases for J; bases not matched to a gene: 27. The CDR3 has 23 amino acids. Germline values: CDR1 SGHVS, CDR2 FQNEAQ. CDR3 protein: CASSPNPFPGRGGGLSSYNEQFF. The CDR3 DNA reads as TGTGCCAGCAGCCCGAACCCATTTCCCGGGAGGGGTGGGGGTTTGAGCTCCTACAATGAGCAGTTCTTC. Full variable domain (outside the CDR3, taken from reference TRBV7-8 and TRBJ2-1): GAGVSQSPRYKVAKRGQDVALRCDPISGHVSLFWYQQALGQGPEFLTYFQNEAQLDKSGLPSDRFFAERPEGSVSTLKIQRTQQEDSAVYLCASSPNPFPGRGGGLSSYNEQFFGPGTRLTVL.

The chain employs TRBV3-1 (or the pseudogene TRBV3-2) and TRBJ1-1; 7 bases fit TRBD1. Trimming cost V 1 base and J 10 bases; bases outside gene matches: 0. This CDR3 contains 11 residues. In germline, CDR1 is LGHDT, CDR2 YNNKEL (reference sequence). The CDR3 region has the DNA TGTGCCAGCAGCCAAGGGACAGGAGCTTTCTTT. Amino acid sequence: CASSQGTGAFF.

The J gene is TRBJ2-3, the V gene TRBV28, with D maybe TRBD1 (6 bases). V lost 7 bases and J 10 bases, leaving 21 bases between the germline ends. Germline V lookup: CDR1 MDHEN, CDR2 SYDVKM. The CDR3 is made up of 14 amino acids. In DNA form, the CDR3 reads TGTGCCAGCACCCCCTACCGACAGGACCCTTCGCAGTATTTT. Its protein product is CASTPYRQDPSQYF.

The chain employs TRBV7-8 and TRBJ1-1; 7 bases are a match to TRBD1. This CDR3 contains 13 residues. Germline V CDR1 and CDR2: SGHVS, FQNEAQ. Here the CDR3 DNA reads TGTGCATCGAGGGGGCCTTTTAACACTGAAGCTTTCTTT. Translating it yields CASRGPFNTEAFF.

V gene TRBV6-5 combines with J gene TRBJ2-1; D remains ambiguous. Trimming cost V 0 bases and J 7 bases, with 13 bases left between them. Germline values: CDR1 MNHEY, CDR2 SVGAGI. The CDR3 loop spans 15 amino acids. The CDR3, as DNA: TGTGCCAGCAGTTACTCGTCCCGGATGAGGAATGAGCAGTTCTTC. It specifies CASSYSSRMRNEQFF.

This clone is a singleton in its sample. The chain combines TRBV11-2 with TRBJ2-1; D may be TRBD2 (5 bases). This CDR3 spans 14 amino acids. The V end was cut by 1 base, the J end by 4 bases, with 8 bases between. Germline CDR1 SGHAT, CDR2 FQNNGV. In DNA, the CDR3 is TGTGCCAGCAGCTTAGCCGGGGAGTACAATGAGCAGTTCTTC. This sequence encodes CASSLAGEYNEQFF.

CDR3 residues: CASSRGAGGSSYSYNEQFF. CDR3 DNA sequence: TGTGCCAGCAGCCGAGGGGCGGGAGGGAGTTCCTACTCCTACAATGAGCAGTTCTTC. The chain recombines TRBV11-2 with TRBJ2-1, with 9 bases aligning to TRBD2. CDR1 SGHAT and CDR2 FQNNGV come from the germline V gene. The CDR3 sequence is 19 residues long. The V segment lost 5 bases and the J segment 0 bases; nucleotides outside the gene matches: 14.

The V call is TRBV15, the J call TRBJ1-2, with 8 nucleotides matching TRBD1. CDR3 size: 14 residues. With 8 bases clipped from V and 4 bases from J, the junction kept 9 bases outside the gene matches. Germline V gene lookup returns CDR1 LNHNV and CDR2 YYDKDF (reference sequence). The DNA of the CDR3 is TGTGCCACCGCAGCCGGACAGGGAAGCTATGGCTACACCTTC. Its protein is CATAAGQGSYGYTF.

This chain connects TRBV27 to TRBJ2-1; TRBD2 agrees at 9 bases. The CDR3 is 14 residues long. Germline CDR1 reads MNHEY; CDR2 reads SMNVEV (reference sequence). Unmatched junction bases numbered 9, after V lost 6 bases and J lost 9 bases. The CDR3 is CASSRTSARSEQFF. As DNA, the CDR3 is TGTGCCAGCAGCAGGACTAGCGCTCGGAGTGAGCAGTTCTTC.

This clone appeared a few times. J is TRBJ2-7 and V is TRBV5-6, with 8 bases fitting TRBD1. J lost 3 bases, V lost 2 bases, and 4 bases had no gene match. Germline V CDR1 and CDR2: SGHDT, YYEEEE. The CDR3 extends over 14 amino acids. This CDR3 reads CASSFDTGGYEQYF. CDR3 coding DNA: TGTGCCAGCAGCTTCGATACAGGGGGCTACGAGCAGTACTTC.

V usage is TRBV30 and J usage is TRBJ2-2; 10 bases match TRBD1. CDR3 length: 15 amino acids. Trimming cost V 5 bases and J 5 bases; bases outside gene matches: 8. Germline assignment: CDR1 GTSNPN and CDR2 SVGIG (reference sequence). CDR3 bases: TGTGCCTGGGACAGGGGGCGAACGTGGACCGGGGAGCTGTTTTTT. Translating it yields CAWDRGRTWTGELFF.

This clone was recorded only once. The chain combines TRBV28 with TRBJ2-3; 8 bases match TRBD1. V was pared by 6 bases and J by 4 bases, with 6 bases of the junction left unmatched. Per the germline V gene, CDR1 is MDHEN and CDR2 is SYDVKM. The CDR3 runs 14 residues. The CDR3 loop reads CASRGDRPPDTQYF. CDR3 sequence (DNA): TGTGCCAGCAGGGGGGACAGGCCACCAGATACGCAGTATTTT.

This rearrangement joins TRBV28 to TRBJ1-5; D is perhaps TRBD1 (6 bases). V lost 3 bases, J lost 1 base, and 13 bases lay in between. Per germline, CDR1 MDHEN and CDR2 SYDVKM. The CDR3 is 16 residues long. The CDR3 coding sequence is TGTGCCAGCAGTTTCACAGGGAAGAGGAGCAATCAGCCCCAGCATTTT. Its translation is CASSFTGKRSNQPQHF.

This clone has a single count. The chain carries TRBV9 and TRBJ2-3; 11 bases align to TRBD2. Germline-derived CDR1 and CDR2 are SGDLS and YYNGEE. CDR3 length equals 18 residues. V gave up 4 bases and J gave up 0 bases; unmatched junction bases: 10. CDR3 coding DNA: TGTGCCAGCAGCCCCACCTCGGGACTAGCGGTTAGCACAGATACGCAGTATTTT. Protein sequence: CASSPTSGLAVSTDTQYF.